This TCR beta chain was sequenced in a study of blood T cell repertoires in COVID-19. Study-level information: T cells, B-cell-depleted T cells, or PBMCs provided the cDNA or gDNA that served as material.

The CDR3 totals 16 residues. Original analysis: It was from reference gene primer amplification that nucleated cell counts were estimated. Profiled with immunoSEQ multiplex PCR; TCRdb holds only in-frame clones, not every one. V and J calls and clone size are as listed in that table; D and trimming were resolved from the DNA. The data show about 59,000 clones, less than 85% seen once. The sample was peripheral blood. This clonotype was obtained from a woman between 50 and 59 years old with active or convalescent COVID-19. The V and J genes are TRBV21-1 and TRBJ1-1; the table's D call TRBD1 went unverified against the DNA. TRBV21-1 is a listed pseudogene. Here the CDR3 reads CASSNRDRSMNTEAFF. The CDR3 region has the DNA TGTGCCAGCAGCAATAGGGACAGGTCCATGAACACTGAAGCTTTCTTT.